The rows below give T cell receptor beta chains drawn from one sample of a study of T cell clonotyping in hematopoietic cell transplantation. Sequencing used immunoSEQ multiplex PCR; TCRdb keeps in-frame clones, though not all of them. The repertoire holds about 9,500 clones, with approximately 93% as singletons. The input for sequencing was PBMCs, taken 100 days after allogeneic stem cell transplant. The receptors originated from a male patient aged 50 to 59 who had an allogeneic stem cell transplant from a related donor, so T cells may come from the graft donor. Some clones in this sample may be carry-over from other donors' samples. CDR3s include the opening cysteine and the closing phenylalanine or tryptophan. Not all rows give a size; the values are once, few, many and, for expanded clones, a class.

V | length | size | CDR3
TRBV6-1 | 16 | NA | CASSDFPGQLHYEQYF
TRBV15 | 13 | NA | CATSRDRGSEQYF
TRBV9 | 16 | NA | CASSVAGGVVKETQYF
TRBV19 | 16 | once | CASSISGGRGGETQYF
TRBV27 | 15 | NA | CASSPDWTSTNEQFF
TRBV7-2 | 15 | NA | CASSLVSGSNQPQHF
TRBV7-2 | 13 | NA | CASSSDRQGDQHF
TRBV27 | 14 | once | CASAREGYYNEQFF
TRBV29-1 | 15 | NA | CSAWSLGLAGNEQYF
TRBV19 | 14 | NA | CASSIGPSVHEQYF
TRBV28 | 15 | NA | CASSFFREGGETQYF
TRBV5-1 | 14 | NA | CASRLMLESEKLFF
TRBV28 | 15 | NA | CASSLARVYNQPQHF
TRBV6-5 | 14 | NA | CASSQSHGSDTQYF
TRBV29-1 | 14 | NA | CSVDGDRDNYGYTF
TRBV6-7 | 19 | NA | CASSYIYRDRGFANQPQHF
TRBV18 | 14 | NA | CASSPRAPSYEQYF
TRBV20-1 | 10 | NA | CSARDYEQYF
TRBV7-2 | 15 | NA | CASSFLGQGMGKLFF
TRBV4-3 | 15 | NA | CASSPKTGVYYEQYF
TRBV21-1 | 17 | NA | CASSTRISGVPRETQYF
TRBV2 | 12 | NA | CASRGDDQPQHF
TRBV19 | 13 | NA | CASSISGNYGYTF
TRBV18 | 15 | NA | CASSPDYGKNSPLHF
TRBV18 | 15 | once | CASSPIPSGANVLTF
TRBV7-2 | 14 | NA | CASSLGEGNTEAFF
TRBV15 | 14 | NA | CATSANAGTYEQYF
TRBV19 | 17 | NA | CASDPGLGTSRSHEQYF
TRBV19 | 15 | NA | CASSMMSGSSYEQYF
TRBV4-1 | 14 | NA | CASSQVWESQPQHF
TRBV25-1 | 16 | NA | CASSDGGAALPYEQYF
TRBV7-9 | 12 | NA | CASSFLQTGYTF
TRBV5-4 | 11 | NA | CASSYTGELFF
TRBV6-1 | 15 | NA | CASSNLAGGPDTQYF
TRBV6-5 | 15 | NA | CASSYSSSYNSPLHF
TRBV5-4 | 13 | NA | CASQDRGDSPLHF
TRBV30 | 14 | NA | CAWRKGTGNQPQHF
TRBV28 | 19 | NA | CASSSPDSFRGDSYNEQFF
TRBV5-1 | 16 | NA | CASSPRAGIDDYGYTF
TRBV7-6 | 14 | NA | CASSLQQGAETQYF
TRBV25-1 | 15 | NA | CASSGDRGGKVGYTF